This entry is about one T cell receptor beta chain. Looked up from germline, CDR1 is SGHAT and CDR2 is FQNNGV. This CDR3 has 18 amino acids. With V trimmed by 1 base and J by 3 bases, 6 bases remained unmatched. This record comes from a study of shared clonotypes between healthy human individuals. Unsorted samples, those not sorted, used 70 million to 95 million PBMCs for genomic DNA. Around 300 ng DNA, some 30,000 T cell genomes, went into unsorted PBMC replicate PCRs. Here immunoSEQ multiplex PCR was the method, and the copy in TCRdb shows in-frame clones only, minus some. The sample has hundreds of thousands of clones, about four fifths seen once.

The clonotype originates from a woman aged 40 to 50 in good health. Some clones in this sample may be carry-over from other donors' samples. The chain combines TRBV11-2 with TRBJ2-3; 14 positions match TRBD2. Material: PBMCs. In DNA, the CDR3 is TGTGCCAGCAGCTTAGCACCGGGACTAGCGGGAGTAACAGATACGCAGTATTTT. It codes for CASSLAPGLAGVTDTQYF. Combining the CDR3 with reference TRBV11-2 and TRBJ2-3 gives the whole variable domain EAGVAQSPRYKIIEKRQSVAFWCNPISGHATLYWYQQILGQGPKLLIQFQNNGVVDDSQLPKDRFSAERLKGVDSTLKIQPAKLEDSAVYLCASSLAPGLAGVTDTQYFGPGTRLTVL.